The 23 T cell receptor beta chains below were found in one sample sequenced in a study of Ad26.COV2.S vaccination and SARS-CoV-2 variants (dated by TCRdb to the early 2020s). Read against the paper, the sample's treatment or condition label means: over 15 received Ad26.COV2.S at low or high dose, single or two shots; several received placebo; per-sample allocation not given. Repertoires of vaccine and placebo recipients were sequenced from samples taken on day 63 after the first injection. Libraries were built with the immunoSEQ multiplex PCR assay. TCRdb limited this immuneACCESS table to in-frame rearrangements with V and J called. A share of clones is missing; checked studies link under half to unresolved V genes, and the rest is unexplained. Present in this sample are about 350,000 clones, 65% to 90% of which were seen just once. Of the sample, about 10% is held by the ten largest clones. The sample consisted of peripheral blood, taken in a trial of Ad26.COV2.S vaccine versus placebo. Receptors were obtained from a person aged 18 to 59 who received the Ad26.COV2.S COVID-19 vaccine or a placebo.

The chain couples TRBV28 to TRBJ2-1, with D possibly being TRBD1 or TRBD2 (5 bases each). Germline V CDR1 and CDR2: MDHEN, SYDVKM. This CDR3 is built from 13 residues. Trimming took off 10 bases at V and 6 bases at J, with 16 bases between the two ends. In nucleotides, the CDR3 is TGTGCCACCATGGGACCGCTGGGCAATGAGCAGTTCTTC. This sequence encodes CATMGPLGNEQFF.

V gene TRBV19 combines with J gene TRBJ2-1, with 7 positions matching TRBD2. Germline V gene lookup returns CDR1 LNHDA and CDR2 SQIVND (reference sequence). This CDR3 is built from 16 residues. V was pared by 3 bases and J by 3 bases, with 8 bases of the junction left unmatched. The CDR3 reads CASSMGLAGDYNEQFF. CDR3 bases: TGTGCCAGTAGTATGGGGCTTGCGGGGGACTACAATGAGCAGTTCTTC.

This rearrangement joins TRBV7-9 to TRBJ2-7; possible D gene TRBD1, 7 bases. This CDR3 is built from 15 residues. The germline V and J ends were trimmed by 5 bases and 2 bases, with 16 bases remaining between them. The V gene's germline CDR1 is SEHNR and CDR2 FQNEAQ (reference sequence). CDR3 protein: CASSPGGGQTYEQYF. CDR3 nucleotides: TGTGCCAGCAGCCCAGGGGGAGGTCAAACCTACGAGCAGTACTTC.

This chain uses TRBV14 with TRBJ2-5; 9 nucleotides match TRBD2. The germline CDR1 and CDR2 sequences are SGHDN and FVKESK. This CDR3 comprises 14 residues. The V segment lost 2 bases and the J segment 13 bases; nucleotides outside the gene matches: 11. Here the CDR3 DNA reads TGTGCCAGCAGCCAACGCGGGGGGGCCAGGCGGACGTACTTC. Protein product: CASSQRGGARRTYF.

The chain employs TRBV7-9 and TRBJ1-2, with D perhaps TRBD1 (6 bases). Trimming removed 8 bases from V and 2 bases from J, with 9 bases in between. The CDR3 spans 12 residues. Germline lookup yields CDR1 SEHNR and CDR2 FQNEAQ (reference sequence). CDR3 residues: CASGGQNYGYTF. DNA for the CDR3: TGTGCCAGCGGAGGACAGAACTATGGCTACACCTTC.

With respect to this clone: One junction end disagrees with the germline gene, perhaps due to a read error. DNA for the CDR3: TGTGCCACCAGTGGGGTTTCTACAGGAGAGGGGTTCTTC. Translation gives CATSGVSTGEGFF. V usage is TRBV12-3 or TRBV12-4 and J usage is TRBJ2-1, with D perhaps being TRBD1 or TRBD2 (5 bases each). This CDR3 has 13 amino acids.

V gene TRBV7-2 combines with J gene TRBJ2-7; 9 bases line up with TRBD1. Trimming took 5 bases from V and 5 from J; bases not matched to a gene: 4. The CDR3 loop spans 13 amino acids. Germline V lookup: CDR1 SGHTA, CDR2 FQGNSA. CDR3 protein: CASSPRDRDEQYF. The CDR3 DNA sequence: TGTGCCAGCAGCCCCCGGGACAGGGACGAGCAGTACTTC.

In its sample, this clone was seen once. The gene calls are TRBV7-9 and TRBJ1-1; 11 positions match TRBD1. This CDR3 is 14 amino acids long. Looked up from germline, CDR1 is SEHNR and CDR2 is FQNEAQ (reference sequence). The V segment lost 5 bases and the J segment 8 bases; nucleotides outside the gene matches: 7. CDR3 residues: CASSRDRGSSEAFF. The CDR3 bases are TGTGCCAGCAGCAGGGACAGGGGGTCATCAGAAGCTTTCTTT. Based on the CDR3 plus reference TRBV7-9 and TRBJ1-1, the full variable domain is DTGVSQNPRHKITKRGQNVTFRCDPISEHNRLYWYRQTLGQGPEFLTYFQNEAQLEKSRLLSDRFSAERPKGSFSTLEIQRTEQGDSAMYLCASSRDRGSSEAFFGQGTRLTVV.

The chain is built from TRBV29-1 and TRBJ2-3, with 8 bases fitting TRBD1. CDR3 length: 13 amino acids. V lost 4 bases to trimming and J lost 6 bases; unmatched junction nucleotides: 6. The V gene's germline CDR1 is SQVTM and CDR2 ANQGSEA. For the CDR3, the DNA is TGCAGCGTTGGCAGGGGGCCCGGCGATACGCAGTATTTT. Translated, it gives CSVGRGPGDTQYF.

The chain recombines TRBV7-8 with TRBJ1-1, with a tentative D call TRBD1 (5 bases). Trimming stripped 1 base from V and 5 bases from J, with 14 bases between. Germline values: CDR1 SGHVS, CDR2 FQNEAQ. The CDR3 extends over 15 amino acids. CDR3 nucleotide sequence: TGTGCCAGCAGCTTAGATCCGCTCGGGGGGACTGAAGCTTTCTTT. Translating gives CASSLDPLGGTEAFF.

The chain has TRBV5-1 and TRBJ2-7; D is perhaps TRBD2 (5 bases). Per the germline V gene, CDR1 is SGHRS and CDR2 is YFSETQ. The CDR3 contains 14 residues. V was cut by 4 bases and J by 2 bases, with 13 bases left in between. The CDR3 loop is CASSPEGGPYEQYF. CDR3 nucleotide sequence: TGCGCCAGCAGCCCCGAGGGCGGACCCTACGAGCAGTACTTC.

The chain recombines TRBV7-9 with TRBJ2-3; 9 bases are shared with TRBD2. The CDR3 has 19 residues. J lost 3 bases, V lost 4 bases, and 17 bases had no gene match. Germline V gene sequence: CDR1 SEHNR, CDR2 FQNEAQ (reference sequence). CDR3 region: CASSSSLLGWREGTDTQYF. In DNA, the CDR3 is TGTGCCAGCAGCTCTTCCCTACTCGGGTGGCGGGAGGGAACAGATACGCAGTATTTT.

This clone was detected only a few times. The CDR3 here is CASSEWVGWQSNEKLFF. CDR3 DNA: TGTGCCAGCAGTGAATGGGTGGGTTGGCAGTCGAATGAAAAACTGTTTTTT. This chain links TRBV6-1 with TRBJ1-4; D not certain. The CDR3 consists of 17 residues. The germline V gene has CDR1 MNHNS and CDR2 SASEGT. Trimming removed 2 bases at V and 5 bases at J, with 18 bases between.

The chain recombines TRBV28 with TRBJ1-1, with D possibly being TRBD1 (6 bases). The germline gives CDR1 MDHEN, CDR2 SYDVKM. The CDR3 is 13 amino acids. V lost 7 bases to trimming and J lost 5 bases, with 14 bases between them. In nucleotides, the CDR3 is TGTGCCAGCATTACGACAGGTCTGACTGAAGCTTTCTTT. It yields the protein CASITTGLTEAFF.

The chain's CDR3 is CASSNGDAGELFF. As DNA, the CDR3 is TGTGCCAGTAGTAACGGGGACGCCGGGGAGCTGTTTTTT. The chain carries TRBV19 and TRBJ2-2; D may be TRBD1 or TRBD2 (5 bases each). V lost 4 bases and J lost 6, with 9 bases in between. From germline, CDR1 is LNHDA and CDR2 SQIVND (reference sequence). This CDR3 has 13 residues.

The rearrangement uses TRBV30 and TRBJ1-5; D remains unclear. This CDR3 has 13 amino acids. Germline V lookup: CDR1 GTSNPN, CDR2 SVGIG (reference sequence). Deletions cut 0 bases from V and 5 bases from J, with 8 bases between. The CDR3, as DNA: TGTGCCTGGAGTGTTGGTCCGGATCAGCCCCAGCATTTT. This gives the protein CAWSVGPDQPQHF.

The chain uses TRBV2 and TRBJ1-1, with TRBD1 matching 10 bases. The CDR3 contains 14 residues. V lost 7 bases and J lost 6; bases outside the gene matches: 8. The V gene's germline CDR1 is SNHLY and CDR2 FYNNEI. DNA for the CDR3: TGTGCCAGCATGGGGACAGGGGCGGGTGCTGAAGCTTTCTTT. Amino acid sequence: CASMGTGAGAEAFF.

The gene calls are TRBV18 and TRBJ2-2, with D perhaps matching TRBD1 (6 bases). This CDR3 is built from 14 residues. Germline V gives CDR1 KGHSH, CDR2 LQKENI. Trimming took 1 base from V and 7 from J, leaving 10 bases between them. The DNA of the CDR3 is TGTGCCAGCTCACCACAAGGGGGAATCGGGGAGCTGTTTTTT. This sequence encodes CASSPQGGIGELFF.

The chain couples TRBV10-3 to TRBJ2-6, with D maybe TRBD2 (5 bases). Germline V lookup: CDR1 ENHRY, CDR2 SYGVKD. With 8 bases removed from V and 0 bases from J, the gap between germline ends came to 17 bases. The CDR3 runs to 17 residues. CDR3 bases: TGTGCCATCTCTAAGGCGCAGGCGGGCTCTGGGGCCAACGTCCTGACTTTC. Its translation is CAISKAQAGSGANVLTF.

This clone was counted once. The DNA for the CDR3 is TGTGCCAGCACCGATTTATATGGATCCTACAATGAGCAGTTCTTC. Translating it yields CASTDLYGSYNEQFF. This chain links TRBV5-4 with TRBJ2-1; D is uncertain. Trimming cost V 6 bases and J 1 base, with 14 bases left between them. The CDR3 is made up of 15 amino acids. Germline lookup yields CDR1 SGHNT and CDR2 YYREEE (reference sequence).

The chain is built from TRBV12-3 or TRBV12-4 and TRBJ1-5, with 7 bases that match TRBD1. The CDR3 sequence is 13 residues long. J gave up 3 bases and V 8 bases, and 4 bases lay outside the gene matches. The CDR3 DNA reads TGTGCCAGCTCGGACAGGCTCAATCAGCCCCAGCATTTT. This gives the protein CASSDRLNQPQHF.

This chain joins TRBV28 and TRBJ2-1, with D perhaps matching TRBD2 (7 bases). The CDR3 runs to 15 residues. Trimming cost V 2 bases and J 8 bases, with 16 bases left between them. The germline CDR1 and CDR2 sequences are MDHEN and SYDVKM. The CDR3 reads CASSLKVAGAHEQFF. The CDR3 region has the DNA TGTGCCAGCAGTTTAAAGGTGGCGGGGGCCCATGAGCAGTTCTTC.

The chain has TRBV3-1 (or the pseudogene TRBV3-2) and TRBJ1-1; 9 nucleotides match TRBD1. CDR1 and CDR2 from the germline V gene are LGHDT and YNNKEL (reference sequence). The CDR3 runs 16 residues. V was clipped by 1 base and J by 5 bases; unmatched bases: 8. The CDR3 region is CASSQAKQGAKTEAFF. In DNA, the CDR3 is TGTGCCAGCAGCCAAGCGAAACAGGGGGCTAAGACTGAAGCTTTCTTT.